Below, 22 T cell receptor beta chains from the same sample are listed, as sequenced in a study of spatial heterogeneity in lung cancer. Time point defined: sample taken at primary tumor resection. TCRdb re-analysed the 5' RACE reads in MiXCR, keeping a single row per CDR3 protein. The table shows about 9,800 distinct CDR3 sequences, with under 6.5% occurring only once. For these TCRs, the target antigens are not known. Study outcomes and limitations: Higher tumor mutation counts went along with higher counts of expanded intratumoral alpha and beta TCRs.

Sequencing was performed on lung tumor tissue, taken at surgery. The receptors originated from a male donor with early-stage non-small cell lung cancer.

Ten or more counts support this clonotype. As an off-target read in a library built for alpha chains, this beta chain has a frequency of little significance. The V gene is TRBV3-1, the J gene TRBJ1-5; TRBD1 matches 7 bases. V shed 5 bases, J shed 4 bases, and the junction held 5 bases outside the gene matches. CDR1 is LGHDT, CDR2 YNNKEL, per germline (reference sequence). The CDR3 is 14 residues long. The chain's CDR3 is CASSNLQGNQPQHF. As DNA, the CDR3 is TGTGCCAGCAGCAACTTACAGGGGAATCAGCCCCAGCATTTT.

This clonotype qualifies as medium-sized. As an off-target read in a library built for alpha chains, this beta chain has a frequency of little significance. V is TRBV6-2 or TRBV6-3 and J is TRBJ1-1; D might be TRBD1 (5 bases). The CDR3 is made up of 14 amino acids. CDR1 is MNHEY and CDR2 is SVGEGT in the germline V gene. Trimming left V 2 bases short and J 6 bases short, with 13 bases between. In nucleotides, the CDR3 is TGTGCCAGCAGTTACGGTGCGGGGCTGGCTGAAGCTTTCTTT. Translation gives CASSYGAGLAEAFF.

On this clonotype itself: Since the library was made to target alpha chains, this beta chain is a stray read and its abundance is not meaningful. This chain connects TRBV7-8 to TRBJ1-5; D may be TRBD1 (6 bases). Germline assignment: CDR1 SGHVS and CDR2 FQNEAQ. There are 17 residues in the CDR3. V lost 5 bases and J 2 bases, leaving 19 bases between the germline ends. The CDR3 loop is CASSARGAIDGNQPQHF. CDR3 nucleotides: TGTGCCAGCAGCGCTAGGGGGGCGATTGATGGCAATCAGCCCCAGCATTTT.

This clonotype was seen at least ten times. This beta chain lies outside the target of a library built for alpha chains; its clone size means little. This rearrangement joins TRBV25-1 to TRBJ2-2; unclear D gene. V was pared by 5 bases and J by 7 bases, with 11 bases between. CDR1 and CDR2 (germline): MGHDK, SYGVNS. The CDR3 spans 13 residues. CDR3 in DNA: TGTGCCAGCAGTTCCCTAGAGGTCGGGGAGCTGTTTTTT. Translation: CASSSLEVGELFF.

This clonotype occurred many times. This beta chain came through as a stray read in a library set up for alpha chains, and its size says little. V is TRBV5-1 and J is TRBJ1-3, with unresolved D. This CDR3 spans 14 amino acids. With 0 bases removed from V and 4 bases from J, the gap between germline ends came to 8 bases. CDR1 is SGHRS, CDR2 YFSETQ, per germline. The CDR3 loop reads CASSLAGVGNTIYF. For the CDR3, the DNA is TGCGCCAGCAGCTTGGCGGGAGTCGGAAACACCATATATTTT. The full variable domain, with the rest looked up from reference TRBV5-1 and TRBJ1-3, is KAGVTQTPRYLIKTRGQQVTLSCSPISGHRSVSWYQQTPGQGLQFLFEYFSETQRNKGNFPGRFSGRQFSNSRSEMNVSTLELGDSALYLCASSLAGVGNTIYFGEGSWLTVV.

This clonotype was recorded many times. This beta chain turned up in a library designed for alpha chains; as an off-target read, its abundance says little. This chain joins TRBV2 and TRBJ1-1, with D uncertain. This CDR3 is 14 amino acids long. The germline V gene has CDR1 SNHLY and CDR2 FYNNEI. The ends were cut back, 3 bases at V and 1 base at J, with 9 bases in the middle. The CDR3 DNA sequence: TGTGCCAGCAGTGATTTGCTCGCGAACACTGAAGCTTTCTTT. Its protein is CASSDLLANTEAFF.

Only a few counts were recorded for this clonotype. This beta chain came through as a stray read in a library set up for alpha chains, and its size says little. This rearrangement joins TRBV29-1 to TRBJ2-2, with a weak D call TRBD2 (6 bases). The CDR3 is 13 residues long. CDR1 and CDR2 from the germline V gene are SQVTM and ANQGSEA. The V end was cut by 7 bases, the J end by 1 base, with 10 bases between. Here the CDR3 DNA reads TGCAGCGGTGGAGGGGAGAACACCGGGGAGCTGTTTTTT. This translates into CSGGGENTGELFF.

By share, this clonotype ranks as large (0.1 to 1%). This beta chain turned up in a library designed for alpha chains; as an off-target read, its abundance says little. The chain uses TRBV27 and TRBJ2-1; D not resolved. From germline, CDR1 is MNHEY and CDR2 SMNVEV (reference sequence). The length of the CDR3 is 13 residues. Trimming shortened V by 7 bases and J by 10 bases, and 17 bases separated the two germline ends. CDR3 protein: CASNSVLSWEQFF. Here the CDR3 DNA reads TGTGCCAGCAACTCGGTATTGTCGTGGGAGCAGTTCTTC.

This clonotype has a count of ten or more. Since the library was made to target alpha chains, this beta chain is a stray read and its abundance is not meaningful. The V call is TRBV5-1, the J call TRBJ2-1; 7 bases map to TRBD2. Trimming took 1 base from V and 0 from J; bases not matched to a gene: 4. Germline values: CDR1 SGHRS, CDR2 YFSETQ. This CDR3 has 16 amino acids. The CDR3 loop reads CASSLRGESSYNEQFF. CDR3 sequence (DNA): TGCGCCAGCAGCTTGCGGGGGGAGAGCTCCTACAATGAGCAGTTCTTC.

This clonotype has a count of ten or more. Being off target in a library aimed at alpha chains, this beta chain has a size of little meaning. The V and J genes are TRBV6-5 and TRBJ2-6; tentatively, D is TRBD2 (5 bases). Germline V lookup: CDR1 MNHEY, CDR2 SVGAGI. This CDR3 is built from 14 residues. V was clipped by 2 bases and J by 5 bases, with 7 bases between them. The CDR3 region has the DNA TGTGCCAGCAGTTACGGGAGATGGGCCAACGTCCTGACTTTC. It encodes CASSYGRWANVLTF.

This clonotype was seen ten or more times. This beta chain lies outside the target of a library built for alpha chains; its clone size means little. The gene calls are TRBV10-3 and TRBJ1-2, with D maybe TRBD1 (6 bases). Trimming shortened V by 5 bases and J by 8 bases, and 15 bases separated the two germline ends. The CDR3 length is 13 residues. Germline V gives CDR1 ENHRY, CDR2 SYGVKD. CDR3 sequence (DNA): TGTGCCATCAGTTTAACAGGGTTGGAGGGCTACACCTTC. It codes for CAISLTGLEGYTF.

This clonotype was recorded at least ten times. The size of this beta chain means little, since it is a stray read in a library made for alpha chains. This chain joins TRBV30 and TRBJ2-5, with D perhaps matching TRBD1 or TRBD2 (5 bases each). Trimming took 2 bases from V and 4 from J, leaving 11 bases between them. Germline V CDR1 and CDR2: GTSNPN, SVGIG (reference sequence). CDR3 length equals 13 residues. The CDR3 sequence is CAWSPGTIETQYF. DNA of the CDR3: TGTGCCTGGAGTCCCGGGACCATAGAGACCCAGTACTTC.

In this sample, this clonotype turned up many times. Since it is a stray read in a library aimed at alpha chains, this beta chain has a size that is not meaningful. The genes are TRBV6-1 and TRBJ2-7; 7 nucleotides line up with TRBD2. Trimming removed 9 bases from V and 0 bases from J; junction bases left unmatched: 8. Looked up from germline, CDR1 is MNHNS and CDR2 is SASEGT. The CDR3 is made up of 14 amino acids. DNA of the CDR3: TGTGCCAGTCGATGGGGGACTAACTCCTACGAGCAGTACGTC. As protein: CASRWGTNSYEQYV.

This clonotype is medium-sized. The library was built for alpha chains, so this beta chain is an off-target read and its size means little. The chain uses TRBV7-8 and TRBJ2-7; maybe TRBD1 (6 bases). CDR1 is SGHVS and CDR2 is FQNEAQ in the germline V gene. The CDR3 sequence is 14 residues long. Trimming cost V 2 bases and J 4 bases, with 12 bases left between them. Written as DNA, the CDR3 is TGTGCCAGCAGCTTAAGGGACAACCCATACGAGCAGTACGTC. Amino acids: CASSLRDNPYEQYV.

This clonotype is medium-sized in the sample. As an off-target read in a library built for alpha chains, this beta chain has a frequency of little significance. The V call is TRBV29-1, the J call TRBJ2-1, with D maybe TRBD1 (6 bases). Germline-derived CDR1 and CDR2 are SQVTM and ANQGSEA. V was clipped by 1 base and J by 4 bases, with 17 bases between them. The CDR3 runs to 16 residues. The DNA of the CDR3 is TGCAGCGTTGAAGGCCAGAGGGGGAAGATTTACAATGAGCAGTTCTTC. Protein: CSVEGQRGKIYNEQFF.

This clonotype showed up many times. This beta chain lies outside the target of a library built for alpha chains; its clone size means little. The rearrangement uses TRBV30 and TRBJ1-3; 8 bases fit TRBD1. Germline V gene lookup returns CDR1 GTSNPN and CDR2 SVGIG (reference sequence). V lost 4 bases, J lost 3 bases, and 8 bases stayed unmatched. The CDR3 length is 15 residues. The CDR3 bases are TGTGCCTGGACTTTTGACAGGGGCGGTGGAAACACCATATATTTT. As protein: CAWTFDRGGGNTIYF.

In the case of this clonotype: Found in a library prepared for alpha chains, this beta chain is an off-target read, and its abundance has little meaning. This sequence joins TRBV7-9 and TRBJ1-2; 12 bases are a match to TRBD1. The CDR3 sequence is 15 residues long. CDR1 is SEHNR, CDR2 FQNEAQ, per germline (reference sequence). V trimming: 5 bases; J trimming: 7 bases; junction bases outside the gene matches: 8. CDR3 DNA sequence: TGTGCCAGCAGCACAGCGGGACAGGGGGCGCTTGGCTACACCTTC. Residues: CASSTAGQGALGYTF.

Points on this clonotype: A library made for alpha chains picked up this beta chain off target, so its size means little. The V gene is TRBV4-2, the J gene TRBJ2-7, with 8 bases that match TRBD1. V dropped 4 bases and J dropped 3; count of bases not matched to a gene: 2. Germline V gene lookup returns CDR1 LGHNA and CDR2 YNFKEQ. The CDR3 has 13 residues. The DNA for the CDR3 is TGTGCCAGCAGCCGGGGACAGGTCTACGAGCAGTACTTC. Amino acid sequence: CASSRGQVYEQYF.

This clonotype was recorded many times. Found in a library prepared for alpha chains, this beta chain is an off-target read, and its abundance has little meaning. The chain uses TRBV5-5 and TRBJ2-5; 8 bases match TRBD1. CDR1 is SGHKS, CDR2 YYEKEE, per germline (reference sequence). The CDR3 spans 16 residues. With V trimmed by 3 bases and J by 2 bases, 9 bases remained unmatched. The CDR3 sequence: CASSWAGGATQETQYF. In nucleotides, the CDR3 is TGTGCCAGCAGCTGGGCAGGGGGCGCAACGCAAGAGACCCAGTACTTC.

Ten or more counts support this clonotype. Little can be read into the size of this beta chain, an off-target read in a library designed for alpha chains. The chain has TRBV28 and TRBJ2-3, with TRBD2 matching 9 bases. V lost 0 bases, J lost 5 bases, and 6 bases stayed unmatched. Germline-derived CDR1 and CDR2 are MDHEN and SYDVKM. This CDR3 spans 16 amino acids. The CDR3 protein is CASSLWAGGHRDTQYF. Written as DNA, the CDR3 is TGTGCCAGCAGTTTATGGGCGGGGGGGCATAGAGATACGCAGTATTTT.

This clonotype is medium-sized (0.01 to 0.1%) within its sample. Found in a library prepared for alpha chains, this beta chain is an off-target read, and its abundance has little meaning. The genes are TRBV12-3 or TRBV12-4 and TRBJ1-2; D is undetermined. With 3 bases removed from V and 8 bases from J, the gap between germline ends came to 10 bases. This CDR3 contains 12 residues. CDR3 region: CASSFTSRGYTF. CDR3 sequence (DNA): TGTGCCAGCAGTTTCACGAGTCGAGGCTACACCTTC.

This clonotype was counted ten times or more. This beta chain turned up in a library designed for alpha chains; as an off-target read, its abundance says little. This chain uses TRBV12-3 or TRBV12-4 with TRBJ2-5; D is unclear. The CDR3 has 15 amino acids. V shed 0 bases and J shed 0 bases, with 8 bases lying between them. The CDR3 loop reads CASSLALANQETQYF. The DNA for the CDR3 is TGTGCCAGCAGTTTAGCGCTTGCAAACCAAGAGACCCAGTACTTC.